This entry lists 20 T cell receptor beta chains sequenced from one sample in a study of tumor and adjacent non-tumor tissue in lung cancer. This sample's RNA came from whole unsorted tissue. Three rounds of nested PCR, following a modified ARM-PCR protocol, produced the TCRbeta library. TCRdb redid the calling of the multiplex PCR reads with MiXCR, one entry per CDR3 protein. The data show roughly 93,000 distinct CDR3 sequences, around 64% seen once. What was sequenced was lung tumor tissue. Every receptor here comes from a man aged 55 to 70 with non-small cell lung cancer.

Here the CDR3 DNA reads TGTGCCAGCAGTTATCAGGACAAGCACATTGAAGCTTTCTTT. This gives the protein CASSYQDKHIEAFF. The V gene is TRBV12-3 or TRBV12-4, the J gene TRBJ1-1, with D possibly matching TRBD1 (5 bases). The CDR3 totals 14 residues. Trimming cost V 4 bases and J 7 bases, with 16 bases left between them.

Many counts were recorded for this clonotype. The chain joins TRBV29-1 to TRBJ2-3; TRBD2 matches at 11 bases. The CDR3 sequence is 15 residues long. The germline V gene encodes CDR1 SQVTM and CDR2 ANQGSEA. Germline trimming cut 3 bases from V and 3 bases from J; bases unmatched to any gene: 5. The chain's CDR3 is CSVEPSGGPTDTQYF. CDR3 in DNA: TGCAGCGTTGAGCCTAGCGGGGGGCCGACAGATACGCAGTATTTT.

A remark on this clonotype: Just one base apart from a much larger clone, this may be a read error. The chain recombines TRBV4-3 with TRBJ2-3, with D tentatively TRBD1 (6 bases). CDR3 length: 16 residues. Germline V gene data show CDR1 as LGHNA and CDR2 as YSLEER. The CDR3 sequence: CTSSQESGQDTDTQYF. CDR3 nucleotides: TGCACCAGCAGCCAAGAGTCGGGACAAGACACAGATACGCAGTATTTT.

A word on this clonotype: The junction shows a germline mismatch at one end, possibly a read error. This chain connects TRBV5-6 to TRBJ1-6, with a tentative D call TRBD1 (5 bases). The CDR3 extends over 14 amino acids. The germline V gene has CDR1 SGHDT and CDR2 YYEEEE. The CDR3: CASSSVQANLPLHF. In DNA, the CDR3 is TGTGCCAGCAGCTCTGTACAGGCGAATTTACCCCTCCACTTT.

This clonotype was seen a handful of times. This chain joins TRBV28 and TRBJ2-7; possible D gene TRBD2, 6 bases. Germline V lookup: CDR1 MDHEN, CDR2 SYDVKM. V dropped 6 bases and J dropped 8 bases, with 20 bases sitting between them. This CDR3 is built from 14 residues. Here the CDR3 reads CASSFLTGVGKQYF. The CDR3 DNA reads TGTGCCAGCAGCTTCCTAACGGGAGTCGGGAAGCAGTACTTC.

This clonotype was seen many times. CDR3 region: CASSLMGGNTEAFF. The CDR3 coding sequence is TGTGCCAGCAGTTTGATGGGAGGTAACACTGAAGCTTTCTTT. The chain couples TRBV12-3 or TRBV12-4 to TRBJ1-1, with unresolved D. Trimming left V 3 bases short and J 2 bases short, with 10 bases between. This CDR3 has 14 residues.

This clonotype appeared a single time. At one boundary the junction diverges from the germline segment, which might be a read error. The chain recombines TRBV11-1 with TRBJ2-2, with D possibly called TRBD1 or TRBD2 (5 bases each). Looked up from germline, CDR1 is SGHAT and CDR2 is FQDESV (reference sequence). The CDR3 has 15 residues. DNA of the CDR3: TGTCCCAGCAGCTTACTAGGCAGGGAGCTCGGGGAGCTGTTTTTT. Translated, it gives CPSSLLGRELGELFF.

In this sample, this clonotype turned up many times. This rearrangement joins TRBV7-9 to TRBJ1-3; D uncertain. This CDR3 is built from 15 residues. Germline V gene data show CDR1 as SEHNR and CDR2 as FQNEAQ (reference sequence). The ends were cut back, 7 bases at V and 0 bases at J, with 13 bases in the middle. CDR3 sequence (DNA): TGTGCCAGCAACCCATGGGCGGACTCTGGAAACACCATATATTTT. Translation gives CASNPWADSGNTIYF.

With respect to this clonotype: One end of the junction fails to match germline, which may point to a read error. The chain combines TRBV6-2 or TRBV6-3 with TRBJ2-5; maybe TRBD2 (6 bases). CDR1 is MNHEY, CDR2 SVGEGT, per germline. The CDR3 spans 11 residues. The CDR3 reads CASSYGEAQHF. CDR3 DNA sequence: TGTGCCAGCAGTTACGGGGAGGCCCAGCACTTC.

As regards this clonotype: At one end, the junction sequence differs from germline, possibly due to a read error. As DNA, the CDR3 is TGTGCCAGCAGCTGGGACAGGACTTCACACCTCCACTTT. Translating it yields CASSWDRTSHLHF. The rearrangement joins TRBV5-6 to TRBJ1-6; 8 bases fit TRBD1. Per germline, CDR1 SGHDT and CDR2 YYEEEE. The CDR3 spans 13 residues.

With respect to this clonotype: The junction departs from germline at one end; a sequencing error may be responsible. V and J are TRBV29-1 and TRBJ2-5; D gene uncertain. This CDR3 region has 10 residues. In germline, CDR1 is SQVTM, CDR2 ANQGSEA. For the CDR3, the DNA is TGCAGCGTTGAGGAAGAGACCCAGCACTTC. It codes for CSVEEETQHF.

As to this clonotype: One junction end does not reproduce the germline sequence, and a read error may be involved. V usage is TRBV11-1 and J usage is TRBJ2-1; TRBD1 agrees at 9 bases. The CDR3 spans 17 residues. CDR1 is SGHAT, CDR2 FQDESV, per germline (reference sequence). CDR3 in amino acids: CAGSIHPGQGTVNEQFF. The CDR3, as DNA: TGTGCCGGCAGCATACACCCGGGACAGGGTACGGTAAATGAGCAGTTCTTC.

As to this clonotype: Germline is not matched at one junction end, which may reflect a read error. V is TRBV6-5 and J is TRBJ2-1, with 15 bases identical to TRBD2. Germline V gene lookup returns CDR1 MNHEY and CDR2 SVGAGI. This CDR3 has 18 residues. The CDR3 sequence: CVSSRTSGRAGISNVQFF. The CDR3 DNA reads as TGTGTCAGCAGTCGGACTAGCGGGAGGGCCGGTATCTCAAATGTGCAGTTCTTC.

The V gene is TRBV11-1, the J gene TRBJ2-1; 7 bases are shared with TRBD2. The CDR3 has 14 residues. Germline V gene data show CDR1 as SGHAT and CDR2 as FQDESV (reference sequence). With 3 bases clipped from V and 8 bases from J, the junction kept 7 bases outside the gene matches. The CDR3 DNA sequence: TGTGCCAGCAGCTTCATCGGGAGGTGGGATGAGCAGTTCTTC. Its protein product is CASSFIGRWDEQFF.

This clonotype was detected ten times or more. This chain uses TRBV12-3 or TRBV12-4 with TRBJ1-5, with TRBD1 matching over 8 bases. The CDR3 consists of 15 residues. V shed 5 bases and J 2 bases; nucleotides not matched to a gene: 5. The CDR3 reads CASSRQGQGNQPQHF. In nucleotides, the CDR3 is TGTGCCAGCAGTAGACAGGGGCAGGGCAATCAGCCCCAGCATTTT.

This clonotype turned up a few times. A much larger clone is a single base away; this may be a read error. CDR3 coding DNA: TGTGCCTGGAGTTGGTCTAGCGGGTTTTACAATGAGCAGTTCTTC. Residues: CAWSWSSGFYNEQFF. The chain carries TRBV30 and TRBJ2-1; 8 positions match TRBD2. This CDR3 is built from 15 residues. The germline V gene has CDR1 GTSNPN and CDR2 SVGIG (reference sequence). V trimming: 2 bases; J trimming: 4 bases; junction bases outside the gene matches: 7.

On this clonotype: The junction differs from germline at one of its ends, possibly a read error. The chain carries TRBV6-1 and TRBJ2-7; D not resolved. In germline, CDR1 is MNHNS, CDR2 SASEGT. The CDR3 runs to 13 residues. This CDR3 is CASSIDTFYELYF. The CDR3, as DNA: TGTGCCAGCAGTATCGACACGTTCTACGAGCTGTACTTC.

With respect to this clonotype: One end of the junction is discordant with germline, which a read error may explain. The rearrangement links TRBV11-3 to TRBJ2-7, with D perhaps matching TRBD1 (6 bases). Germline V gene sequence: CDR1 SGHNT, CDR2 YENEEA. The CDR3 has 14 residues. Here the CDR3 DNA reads TGTGCCAGCAGCGCCGTACAGGGAAACTACGGGCAGTACTTC. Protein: CASSAVQGNYGQYF.

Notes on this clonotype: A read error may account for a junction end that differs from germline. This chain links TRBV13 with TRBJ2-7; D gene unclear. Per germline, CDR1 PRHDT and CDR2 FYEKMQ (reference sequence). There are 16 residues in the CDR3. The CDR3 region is CDSSLGFGQVKNEQYF. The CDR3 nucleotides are TGTGACAGCAGCTTAGGCTTCGGGCAGGTAAAGAACGAGCAGTACTTC.

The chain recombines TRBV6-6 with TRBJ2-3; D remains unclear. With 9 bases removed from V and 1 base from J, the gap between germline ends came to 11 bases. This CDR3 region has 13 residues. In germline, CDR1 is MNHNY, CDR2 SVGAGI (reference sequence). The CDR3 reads CARHPPRTDTQYF. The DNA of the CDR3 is TGTGCCAGACACCCTCCGCGCACAGATACGCAGTATTTT.